These T cell receptor beta chains were read from a single sample in a study of cytomegalovirus exposure and HLA in healthy donors. Clones were read by immunoSEQ multiplex PCR, and TCRdb kept only the in-frame ones, dropping some. The table has 40,000 or so clones, 74% seen once. The sample was PBMCs. These receptors were taken from a man in his thirties or forties in good health and CMV-seronegative. Each CDR3 is given with its conserved first and last residue. Each record gives: V gene, J gene, D gene, clone size, CDR3 length, CDR3 protein, CDR3 DNA. A D gene is named only where the DNA matches it firmly. Part of the rows lack a size; the others show once, few, many or a class for expanded clones.

v_call: TRBV25-1; j_call: TRBJ2-1; d_call: TRBD2; clone_size: NA; cdr3_length: 15; cdr3_aa: CASSSLAGTSDEQFF; cdr3_nt: TGTGCCAGCAGTAGCCTAGCGGGAACTTCGGATGAGCAGTTCTTC
v_call: TRBV28; j_call: TRBJ1-2; d_call: TRBD1; clone_size: once; cdr3_length: 12; cdr3_aa: CASSTGVYGYTF; cdr3_nt: TGTGCCAGCAGTACAGGGGTGTATGGCTACACCTTC
v_call: TRBV20-1; j_call: TRBJ2-1; d_call: NA; clone_size: NA; cdr3_length: 11; cdr3_aa: CSAYKYNEQFF; cdr3_nt: TGCAGTGCGTACAAGTACAATGAGCAGTTCTTC
v_call: TRBV4-1; j_call: TRBJ2-1; d_call: NA; clone_size: medium-sized; cdr3_length: 15; cdr3_aa: CASSRTGDSYNEQFF; cdr3_nt: TGCGCCAGCAGCCGCACGGGAGACTCCTACAATGAGCAGTTCTTC
v_call: TRBV28; j_call: TRBJ1-5; d_call: NA; clone_size: NA; cdr3_length: 15; cdr3_aa: CASSLLGISVQPQHF; cdr3_nt: TGTGCCAGCAGTTTATTGGGGATTAGCGTCCAGCCCCAGCATTTT
v_call: TRBV7-2; j_call: TRBJ2-1; d_call: TRBD2; clone_size: once; cdr3_length: 17; cdr3_aa: CASSLVGGGIAYNEQFF; cdr3_nt: TGTGCCAGCAGCTTAGTAGGCGGGGGGATTGCCTACAATGAGCAGTTCTTC
v_call: TRBV5-1; j_call: TRBJ2-7; d_call: TRBD1; clone_size: few; cdr3_length: 15; cdr3_aa: CASGNPGTGTGEQYF; cdr3_nt: TGCGCCAGCGGGAACCCCGGGACAGGGACAGGCGAGCAGTACTTC
v_call: TRBV4-1; j_call: TRBJ1-2; d_call: NA; clone_size: NA; cdr3_length: 16; cdr3_aa: CASSQDRGYSLYGYTF; cdr3_nt: TGCGCCAGCAGCCAAGATCGGGGTTACAGCCTGTATGGCTACACCTTC
v_call: TRBV7-9; j_call: TRBJ2-7; d_call: TRBD2; clone_size: NA; cdr3_length: 17; cdr3_aa: CASSSSTGTSAVYEQYF; cdr3_nt: TGTGCCAGCAGCTCCTCAACCGGGACTAGCGCCGTTTACGAGCAGTACTTC
v_call: TRBV5-1; j_call: TRBJ1-2; d_call: TRBD1; clone_size: NA; cdr3_length: 16; cdr3_aa: CASSLASGTGKERYTF; cdr3_nt: TGCGCCAGCAGCTTGGCCTCCGGGACAGGGAAGGAACGCTACACCTTC
v_call: TRBV19; j_call: TRBJ2-3; d_call: NA; clone_size: few; cdr3_length: 13; cdr3_aa: CASSPIPRDTQYF; cdr3_nt: TGTGCCAGTAGTCCGATTCCGCGAGATACGCAGTATTTT
v_call: TRBV28; j_call: TRBJ1-1; d_call: NA; clone_size: NA; cdr3_length: 14; cdr3_aa: CASSLRGKNTEAFF; cdr3_nt: TGTGCCAGCAGTTTGAGGGGGAAGAACACTGAAGCTTTCTTT
v_call: TRBV7-9; j_call: TRBJ2-5; d_call: NA; clone_size: once; cdr3_length: 12; cdr3_aa: CSSSLRGETQYF; cdr3_nt: TGTTCCAGCAGCTTACGCGGCGAGACCCAGTACTTC
v_call: TRBV6-6; j_call: TRBJ2-4; d_call: TRBD2; clone_size: NA; cdr3_length: 15; cdr3_aa: CASSSETSPRYIQYF; cdr3_nt: TGTGCCAGCAGTTCGGAGACTAGCCCCAGATATATTCAGTACTTC
v_call: TRBV6-6; j_call: TRBJ2-7; d_call: NA; clone_size: NA; cdr3_length: 12; cdr3_aa: CASSYGGAEQYF; cdr3_nt: TGTGCCAGCAGTTACGGGGGGGCCGAGCAGTACTTC
v_call: TRBV6-6; j_call: TRBJ1-1; d_call: TRBD1; clone_size: few; cdr3_length: 15; cdr3_aa: CASRSGQGKGTEAFF; cdr3_nt: TGTGCCAGCAGGTCCGGACAGGGGAAGGGCACTGAAGCTTTCTTT
v_call: TRBV6-1; j_call: TRBJ1-5; d_call: TRBD1; clone_size: NA; cdr3_length: 17; cdr3_aa: CASSEEGDRVWNQPQHF; cdr3_nt: TGTGCCAGCAGTGAAGAGGGGGACAGGGTGTGGAATCAGCCCCAGCATTTT
v_call: TRBV18; j_call: TRBJ1-4; d_call: NA; clone_size: NA; cdr3_length: 17; cdr3_aa: CASSPPGLSPTNEKLFF; cdr3_nt: TGTGCCAGCTCACCACCGGGGCTCTCCCCAACTAATGAAAAACTGTTTTTT
v_call: TRBV6-1; j_call: TRBJ1-4; d_call: NA; clone_size: few; cdr3_length: 15; cdr3_aa: CASTQPDTRGGKLFF; cdr3_nt: TGTGCCAGCACCCAACCGGACACCAGGGGCGGAAAACTGTTTTTT
v_call: TRBV28; j_call: TRBJ1-4; d_call: NA; clone_size: NA; cdr3_length: 16; cdr3_aa: CASSSPATGMREKLFF; cdr3_nt: TGTGCCAGCAGTTCCCCCGCCACAGGGATGCGTGAAAAACTGTTTTTT
v_call: TRBV7-6; j_call: TRBJ2-1; d_call: NA; clone_size: once; cdr3_length: 13; cdr3_aa: CASSFLERDEQFF; cdr3_nt: TGTGCCAGCAGCTTCCTGGAGCGGGATGAGCAGTTCTTC
v_call: TRBV5-4; j_call: TRBJ1-2; d_call: NA; clone_size: NA; cdr3_length: 13; cdr3_aa: CASSFPASYGYTF; cdr3_nt: TGTGCCAGCAGCTTCCCCGCGAGTTATGGCTACACCTTC
v_call: TRBV5-1; j_call: TRBJ2-3; d_call: NA; clone_size: NA; cdr3_length: 14; cdr3_aa: CASGGPSYTDTQYF; cdr3_nt: TGCGCCAGCGGGGGCCCCTCTTACACAGATACGCAGTATTTT
v_call: TRBV5-5; j_call: TRBJ2-7; d_call: TRBD1; clone_size: once; cdr3_length: 16; cdr3_aa: CASSPPHLDRNGEQYF; cdr3_nt: TGTGCCAGCAGCCCGCCCCACTTGGACAGGAACGGGGAGCAGTACTTC
v_call: TRBV28; j_call: TRBJ2-6; d_call: NA; clone_size: NA; cdr3_length: 16; cdr3_aa: CASSFFSSSGANVLTF; cdr3_nt: TGTGCCAGCAGTTTCTTTTCGAGCTCTGGGGCCAACGTCCTGACTTTC
v_call: TRBV5-1; j_call: TRBJ2-1; d_call: NA; clone_size: NA; cdr3_length: 15; cdr3_aa: CASSLERGAYNEQFF; cdr3_nt: TGCGCCAGCAGCTTGGAACGGGGAGCCTACAATGAGCAGTTCTTC
v_call: TRBV6-6; j_call: TRBJ1-3; d_call: NA; clone_size: NA; cdr3_length: 15; cdr3_aa: CASSYSGTGSSTIYF; cdr3_nt: TGTGCCAGCAGTTATTCGGGTACGGGTTCAAGCACCATATATTTT
v_call: TRBV7-3; j_call: TRBJ2-4; d_call: TRBD1; clone_size: medium-sized; cdr3_length: 17; cdr3_aa: CASSEDSGGAAKNIQYF; cdr3_nt: TGTGCCAGCAGCGAAGATTCAGGGGGCGCGGCCAAAAACATTCAGTACTTC
v_call: TRBV7-9; j_call: TRBJ1-5; d_call: NA; clone_size: NA; cdr3_length: 14; cdr3_aa: CASSPAVGNQPQHF; cdr3_nt: TGTGCCAGCAGCCCGGCGGTGGGCAATCAGCCCCAGCATTTT
v_call: TRBV28; j_call: TRBJ2-7; d_call: NA; clone_size: NA; cdr3_length: 15; cdr3_aa: CASTAGSHPAYEQYF; cdr3_nt: TGTGCCAGCACCGCCGGTAGTCACCCCGCCTACGAGCAGTACTTC
v_call: TRBV7-9; j_call: TRBJ1-1; d_call: NA; clone_size: NA; cdr3_length: 12; cdr3_aa: CASSQGTGEAFF; cdr3_nt: TGTGCCAGCAGCCAGGGGACCGGGGAAGCTTTCTTT
v_call: TRBV9; j_call: TRBJ2-7; d_call: TRBD1; clone_size: once; cdr3_length: 15; cdr3_aa: CASSVGTERAYEQYF; cdr3_nt: TGTGCCAGCAGCGTTGGGACAGAAAGGGCCTACGAGCAGTACTTC
v_call: TRBV6-5; j_call: TRBJ2-7; d_call: NA; clone_size: NA; cdr3_length: 13; cdr3_aa: CASSTRTPYEQYF; cdr3_nt: TGTGCCAGCTCTACGCGGACACCCTACGAGCAGTACTTC
v_call: TRBV6-1; j_call: TRBJ2-7; d_call: NA; clone_size: few; cdr3_length: 14; cdr3_aa: CASSETSGYVEQYF; cdr3_nt: TGTGCCAGCAGTGAAACGTCAGGTTATGTCGAGCAGTACTTC
v_call: TRBV5-1; j_call: TRBJ2-7; d_call: NA; clone_size: NA; cdr3_length: 14; cdr3_aa: CASSFYRDYHEQYF; cdr3_nt: TGCGCCAGCAGCTTTTACAGGGATTATCACGAGCAGTACTTC
v_call: TRBV5-4; j_call: TRBJ1-2; d_call: NA; clone_size: NA; cdr3_length: 17; cdr3_aa: CASSPHGSGEGFYGYTF; cdr3_nt: TGTGCCAGCAGCCCCCACGGGTCCGGGGAGGGGTTTTACGGCTACACCTTC
v_call: TRBV5-1; j_call: TRBJ2-1; d_call: TRBD1; clone_size: once; cdr3_length: 15; cdr3_aa: CASRRGQGVYNEQFF; cdr3_nt: TGCGCCAGCAGAAGGGGACAGGGTGTCTACAATGAGCAGTTCTTC
v_call: TRBV5-4; j_call: TRBJ1-3; d_call: TRBD1; clone_size: NA; cdr3_length: 13; cdr3_aa: CASSWTGGNTIYF; cdr3_nt: TGTGCCAGCAGCTGGACAGGAGGAAACACCATATATTTT
v_call: TRBV6-1; j_call: TRBJ1-2; d_call: NA; clone_size: NA; cdr3_length: 13; cdr3_aa: CASSETPGIGYTF; cdr3_nt: TGTGCCAGCAGTGAAACACCGGGAATTGGCTACACCTTC
v_call: TRBV6-5; j_call: TRBJ1-6; d_call: NA; clone_size: NA; cdr3_length: 14; cdr3_aa: CASSATGYNSPLHF; cdr3_nt: TGTGCCAGCAGTGCCACAGGGTATAATTCACCCCTCCACTTT
v_call: TRBV7-8; j_call: TRBJ2-7; d_call: TRBD1; clone_size: NA; cdr3_length: 15; cdr3_aa: CASTPYRTGHNEQYF; cdr3_nt: TGTGCCAGCACCCCCTACCGGACAGGGCACAACGAGCAGTACTTC
v_call: TRBV6-1; j_call: TRBJ2-5; d_call: NA; clone_size: NA; cdr3_length: 11; cdr3_aa: CASSVGRTQYF; cdr3_nt: TGTGCCAGCAGTGTGGGCCGGACCCAGTACTTC
v_call: TRBV5-5; j_call: TRBJ1-2; d_call: TRBD1; clone_size: NA; cdr3_length: 17; cdr3_aa: CASSTTGTGVQFYGYTF; cdr3_nt: TGTGCCAGCAGCACCACCGGGACAGGGGTCCAATTCTATGGCTACACCTTC
v_call: TRBV7-9; j_call: TRBJ2-2; d_call: TRBD1; clone_size: NA; cdr3_length: 18; cdr3_aa: CASSQWTGSTLNTGELFF; cdr3_nt: TGTGCCAGCAGCCAATGGACAGGCAGTACCCTAAACACCGGGGAGCTGTTTTTT
v_call: TRBV7-9; j_call: TRBJ2-1; d_call: TRBD1; clone_size: once; cdr3_length: 15; cdr3_aa: CASSDIGTADNEQFF; cdr3_nt: TGTGCCAGCAGCGACATCGGGACAGCAGACAATGAGCAGTTCTTC
v_call: TRBV7-8; j_call: TRBJ2-2; d_call: TRBD2; clone_size: NA; cdr3_length: 15; cdr3_aa: CASSLGLAMSGELFF; cdr3_nt: TGTGCCAGCAGCCTGGGACTAGCGATGTCCGGGGAGCTGTTTTTT
v_call: TRBV7-3; j_call: TRBJ2-3; d_call: TRBD1; clone_size: NA; cdr3_length: 14; cdr3_aa: CASSPDRGTDTQYF; cdr3_nt: TGTGCCAGCAGCCCGGACAGGGGTACAGATACGCAGTATTTT